A selection of T cell receptor beta chains follows, all from one sample in a study of shared clonotypes between healthy human individuals. Sequencing was performed with immunoSEQ multiplex PCR; in TCRdb, only in-frame clones are kept and a portion is missing. The repertoire consists of roughly 2.4 million clones, with approximately 94% occurring once and the leading ten covering less than 0.15%. Sequences were obtained from naive CD4+ T cells sorted from blood. The receptor source for this set is a man aged 18 to 29 in good health. Both conserved end residues are part of each CDR3. The order of the fields is V gene, D gene, clone size, J gene, CDR3 DNA, CDR3 protein. The D gene is left open where the match is weak. The size field is filled for only some rows; it gives once, few, many or a size class.

TRBV11-3	TRBD2	once	TRBJ2-1	TGTGCCAGCAGCTTGAATCCTCCTCAGCGGGAGAAAGATGAGCAGTTCTTC	CASSLNPPQREKDEQFF
TRBV10-3	.	once	TRBJ1-4	TGTGCCATCAGTGAGGCGGGGTCGGGTGAAAAACTGTTTTTT	CAISEAGSGEKLFF
TRBV6-1	.	.	TRBJ1-5	TGTGCCAGCAGTGAAGCTTATAGCAATCAGCCCCAGCATTTT	CASSEAYSNQPQHF
TRBV5-1	.	once	TRBJ2-5	TGCGCCAGCAGCTTGCAGGGAAAAGAGACCCAGTACTTC	CASSLQGKETQYF
TRBV9	TRBD1	.	TRBJ2-7	TGTGCCAGCAGCGTAGGAGACAGGGGACCCTACGAGCAGTACTTC	CASSVGDRGPYEQYF
TRBV10-3	.	.	TRBJ2-7	TGTGCCATCAGTGAGACGGAGCGGTCCTACGAGCAGTACTTC	CAISETERSYEQYF
TRBV6-6	.	.	TRBJ1-6	TGTGCCAGCAGTTACTCCGATAATTCACCCCTCCACTTT	CASSYSDNSPLHF
TRBV6-5	TRBD2	.	TRBJ2-2	TGTGCCAGCAGTTCGTTCGGGAGGCCCACCGGGGAGCTGTTTTTT	CASSSFGRPTGELFF
TRBV5-1	TRBD1	.	TRBJ1-4	TGCGCCAGCAGCCAAGGGACAGGTGTCGAAAAACTGTTTTTT	CASSQGTGVEKLFF
TRBV30	.	.	TRBJ2-5	TGTGCCTGGAGTAACGGTGTCCGAGGAAAACGGGAGACCCAGTACTTC	CAWSNGVRGKRETQYF
TRBV11-3	.	once	TRBJ2-2	TGTGCCAGCAACGAAGGGGCCAACACCGGGGAGCTGTTTTTT	CASNEGANTGELFF
TRBV5-4	.	.	TRBJ2-3	TGTGCCAGCAGGTACCAGGGAAGCACAGATACGCAGTATTTT	CASRYQGSTDTQYF
TRBV18	.	.	TRBJ2-7	TGTGCCAGCTCCCGGCCAGAGGGGACGGACGAGCAGTACTTC	CASSRPEGTDEQYF
TRBV28	TRBD2	.	TRBJ2-7	TGTGCCAGCACTACGCGAACCGGGACAGTGACTAGCGGGAGCTCCGACGAGCAGTACTTC	CASTTRTGTVTSGSSDEQYF
TRBV5-1	.	.	TRBJ2-7	TGCGCCAGCAGCTTGGCAGGCAGTTCGGGGGAGCAGTACTTC	CASSLAGSSGEQYF
TRBV25-1	.	.	TRBJ1-1	TGTGCCAGCAACGATGGAGTGAACACTGAAGCTTTCTTT	CASNDGVNTEAFF
TRBV6-1	.	.	TRBJ2-3	TGTGCCAGCGAGGGCCTGAGCACAGATACGCAGTATTTT	CASEGLSTDTQYF
TRBV9	.	.	TRBJ1-4	TGTGCCAGCAGCGTAGGAATCGACACCGTGGGTTTGAGGGAAAAACTGTTTTTT	CASSVGIDTVGLREKLFF
TRBV27	.	.	TRBJ1-2	TGTGCCAGCAGTTCCACCGGGGTTTTTGGCTACACCTTC	CASSSTGVFGYTF
TRBV6-1	.	.	TRBJ2-5	TGTGCCAGCAGTCTCAACGGGTACCAAGAGACCCAGTACTTC	CASSLNGYQETQYF
TRBV5-1	TRBD1	.	TRBJ1-6	TGCGCCAGCAGCTTAGGACAGGGTAATTCACCCCTCCACTTT	CASSLGQGNSPLHF
TRBV9	.	once	TRBJ1-5	TGTGCCAGCAGCGTAGATCAGGGACAGCCCCAGCATTTT	CASSVDQGQPQHF
TRBV14	TRBD1	.	TRBJ2-7	TGTGCCAGCAGACGCACAGGGGGCTCCCACGAGCAGTACTTC	CASRRTGGSHEQYF
TRBV18	.	once	TRBJ1-2	TGTGCCAGCTCACCACCGTCCGCTAATGGGGGCTACACCTTC	CASSPPSANGGYTF
TRBV11-2	.	.	TRBJ2-2	TGTGCCAGTGGATCTGGTGCCGGGGAGCTGTTTTTT	CASGSGAGELFF
TRBV30	.	.	TRBJ1-4	TGTGCCTGGAGTGACGAGGGGTTTGGAAAACTGTTTTTT	CAWSDEGFGKLFF
TRBV2	TRBD1	.	TRBJ1-2	TGTGCCAGCAGTAGAACTGACAGGGCCCAGTATGGCTACACCTTC	CASSRTDRAQYGYTF
TRBV2	TRBD1	.	TRBJ2-3	TGTGCCAGCAGGTCAGAGGGGACAGGCACAGATACGCAGTATTTT	CASRSEGTGTDTQYF
TRBV11-2	TRBD2	.	TRBJ2-7	TGTGCCAGCAGCTTAGGTAACCGGGGGGTCCTCTCCTACGAGCAGTACTTC	CASSLGNRGVLSYEQYF
TRBV5-1	.	.	TRBJ1-1	TGCGCCAGCAGCCTCCAAGATGCGAACACTGAAGCTTTCTTT	CASSLQDANTEAFF
TRBV6-6	.	.	TRBJ2-7	TGTGCCAGCAGCCAAGTCTCCCGGGACCTATCCTACGAGCAGTACTTC	CASSQVSRDLSYEQYF
TRBV18	.	.	TRBJ1-1	TGTGCCAGCTCACTTGAGGTACGGAACACTGAAGCTTTCTTT	CASSLEVRNTEAFF
TRBV28	.	once	TRBJ1-3	TGTGCCAGCAGTTTAATGGGGGTAGGAAACACCATATATTTT	CASSLMGVGNTIYF
TRBV30	.	.	TRBJ2-3	TGTGCCTCCCAGGGAGATACGCAGTATTTT	CASQGDTQYF
TRBV10-1	TRBD1	once	TRBJ2-7	TGCGCCAGCAGTGAAAGGACAGGGGTGGGCGAGCAGTACTTC	CASSERTGVGEQYF
TRBV6-5	.	.	TRBJ2-7	TGTGCCAGCCGTGTATACAGGGACTACGAGCAGTACTTC	CASRVYRDYEQYF
TRBV14	.	.	TRBJ2-7	TGTGCCAGCAGCCGGGACCTCACCTACGAGCAGTACTTC	CASSRDLTYEQYF
TRBV12-5	.	.	TRBJ2-7	TGTGCTAGTGGTCCGGGGGGCACCGCCTACGAGCAGTACTTC	CASGPGGTAYEQYF
TRBV7-9	.	.	TRBJ2-5	TGTGCCAGCAGCTTAGATGAGGGGAGTAAGTACTTC	CASSLDEGSKYF
TRBV29-1	.	few	TRBJ1-1	TGCAGCGTTGAACAATGGACAGCTTTCTTT	CSVEQWTAFF
TRBV5-1	TRBD2	.	TRBJ2-3	TGCGCCAGCAGCTTGGAAACTAGCGGGGGGGCCAGAACGCAGTATTTT	CASSLETSGGARTQYF
TRBV10-3	.	.	TRBJ1-2	TGTGCCATCACTTCGACAGCCTATGGCTACACCTTC	CAITSTAYGYTF
TRBV18	.	.	TRBJ1-1	TGTGCCAGCTCACAGACCGCAGGGGAGAACACTGAAGCTTTCTTT	CASSQTAGENTEAFF
TRBV6-1	.	.	TRBJ1-4	TGTGCCAGCAGTCGGGCCAGCTCTAATGAAAAACTGTTTTTT	CASSRASSNEKLFF
TRBV7-9	.	.	TRBJ2-7	TGTGCCAGCAGCCTCGACGGAGTTTGGAACGAGCAGTACTTC	CASSLDGVWNEQYF
TRBV9	TRBD1	.	TRBJ2-5	TGTGCCAGCAGCGTAGAAACAGGGGTAGAGACCCAGTACTTC	CASSVETGVETQYF
TRBV2	TRBD1	.	TRBJ1-2	TGTGCCAGCAGCCGGACAGGGGATTATGGCTACACCTTC	CASSRTGDYGYTF
TRBV15	.	.	TRBJ2-3	TGTGCCACCAGCGGCGACATCACAGATACGCAGTATTTT	CATSGDITDTQYF